This TCR beta chain was obtained from a study of CD8 T cells in Susac syndrome (dated by TCRdb to the late 2010s). Study-level background: Repertoire sequencing was used to test whether CD8+ T cell activation and differentiation in Susac syndrome was antigen driven. CD8+ T cell repertoire clonality was compared between about a dozen healthy donors, around 14 Susac syndrome patients and around 16 multiple sclerosis patients.

V was cut back by 0 bases and J by 3 bases, leaving a gap of 12 bases between them. Including the terminal cysteine and phenylalanine, the CDR3 comprises 15 residues. The retained sequence is limited to the CDR3, 45 bases, with the frame set at the first base. CDR1 and CDR2 are drawn from the germline V gene: LGHNA, YSLEER. Peripheral blood CD8+ and CD4+ T cells from healthy donors, Susac syndrome patients and multiple sclerosis patients were profiled by high-throughput TCR beta sequencing. The multiple sclerosis controls were treatment-naive patients who had stable or active relapsing-remitting disease and met the revised McDonald criteria. Bulk CD8+ and CD4+ T cells were purified magnetically by negative isolation, whereas CD8+ TEMRA cells were enriched by FACS. Blood was collected in EDTA tubes and processed within 24 hours, with PBMCs isolated through density gradient centrifugation. PBMCs intended for TCR sequencing were cryopreserved in liquid nitrogen and thawed later in a water bath at 37 degrees C. The sorted or isolated CD4+, CD8+ and CD8+ TEMRA cells reached a purity of at least 90%.

This clonotype was counted ten times or more. It lacks a known antigen. Base qualities are not at hand, and no much larger clone is one base apart. RNA was extracted with the RNeasy kit and about 0.45 to 1 ug was reverse transcribed using random hexamers. The immunoSEQ multiplex PCR assay, covering 54 Vbeta and 13 Jbeta segments, was used to amplify TCR beta CDR3 regions. PCR amplification bias was corrected using a synthetic template baseline for primer optimization and computational correction. As for the original processing: Reads were annotated to V, D and J genes according to IMGT and were analyzed with immunoSEQ Analyzer, with only productive sequences retained. Clonality was computed as one minus Shannon entropy normalized by log2 of the number of productive unique sequences. For each patient and control, public and private clones were evaluated within the 100 most prevalent clones. Clones were defined as Susac-specific if absent from the healthy and MS cohorts, from under 1,200 published viral clones and from other ImmuneACCESS disease sequences. TCRdb itself trimmed the public reads at Q25 with fastp, ran MiXCR and retained productive beta chains. CDR3 protein duplicates are merged, each entry listing the most common genes and DNA. TCRdb, not the original authors, processed these V and J calls. This sample lists about 300,000 distinct CDR3 sequences; approximately 85% were detected once. The top ten clones comprise roughly 0.21% of the sample.

Study-wide conclusions, independent of this receptor: The study acknowledged that relatively few individuals were included in the TCR sequencing and HLA analysis.

The material sequenced was CD8+ T cells from PBMCs. The sequence derives from a human donor with multiple sclerosis. The chain is assembled from TRBV4-3 and TRBJ2-7; the D gene assignment is ambiguous. The nucleotide sequence is given as TGCGCCAGCAGCCAAGATTTCGGGCAGCTCTACGAGCAGTACTTC. Protein translation: CASSQDFGQLYEQYF.